This T cell receptor (beta chain) was captured by sequencing in a study of shared clonotypes between healthy human individuals. Study-wide results and caveats: Four donors held approximately 5% of naive CD4 clonotypes in common.

Deep was the level used in running the assay. Each replicate PCR on the sorted subsets used roughly 210 ng DNA (approximately 33,000 T cell genomes). TCRdb's copy holds only in-frame clones and misses some; the assay was immunoSEQ multiplex PCR. The sample records about 590,000 clones, 95% being singletons. Of note for this clone: Antigen: not known. The same CDR3 arises from other DNA sequences in this sample as well.

The CDR3 is 13 residues long. Germline assignment: CDR1 SQVTM and CDR2 ANQGSEA. Trimming cost V 6 bases and J 0 bases, with 11 bases left between them. Naive CD8 cells, CD45RO-negative and positively selected for CCR7, excluded terminally differentiated effector memory CD45RA+ cells. The sequenced sample consisted of naive CD8+ T cells sorted from blood. V usage is TRBV29-1 and J usage is TRBJ1-1, with D perhaps matching TRBD1 (6 bases). The sequence was collected from a woman aged 25 to 39 in good health. The CDR3 is CSVEDRLNTEAFF. The CDR3, as DNA: TGCAGCGTGGAGGACAGATTGAACACTGAAGCTTTCTTT.